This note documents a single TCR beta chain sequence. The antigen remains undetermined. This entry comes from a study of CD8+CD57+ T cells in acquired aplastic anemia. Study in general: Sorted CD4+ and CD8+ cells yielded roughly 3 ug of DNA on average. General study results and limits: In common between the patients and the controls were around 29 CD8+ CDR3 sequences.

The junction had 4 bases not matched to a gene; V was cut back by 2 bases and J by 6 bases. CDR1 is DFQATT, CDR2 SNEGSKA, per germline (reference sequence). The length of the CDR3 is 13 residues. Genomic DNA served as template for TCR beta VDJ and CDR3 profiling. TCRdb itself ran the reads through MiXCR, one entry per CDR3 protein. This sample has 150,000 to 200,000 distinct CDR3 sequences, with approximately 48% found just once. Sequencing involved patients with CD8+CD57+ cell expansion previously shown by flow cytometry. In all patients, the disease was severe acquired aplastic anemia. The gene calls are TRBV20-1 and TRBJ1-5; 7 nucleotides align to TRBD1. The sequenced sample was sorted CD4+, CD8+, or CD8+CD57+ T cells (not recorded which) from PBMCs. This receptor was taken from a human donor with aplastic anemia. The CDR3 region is CSARSQGPQPQHF. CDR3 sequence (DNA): TGCAGTGCTAGATCACAGGGGCCTCAGCCCCAGCATTTT.